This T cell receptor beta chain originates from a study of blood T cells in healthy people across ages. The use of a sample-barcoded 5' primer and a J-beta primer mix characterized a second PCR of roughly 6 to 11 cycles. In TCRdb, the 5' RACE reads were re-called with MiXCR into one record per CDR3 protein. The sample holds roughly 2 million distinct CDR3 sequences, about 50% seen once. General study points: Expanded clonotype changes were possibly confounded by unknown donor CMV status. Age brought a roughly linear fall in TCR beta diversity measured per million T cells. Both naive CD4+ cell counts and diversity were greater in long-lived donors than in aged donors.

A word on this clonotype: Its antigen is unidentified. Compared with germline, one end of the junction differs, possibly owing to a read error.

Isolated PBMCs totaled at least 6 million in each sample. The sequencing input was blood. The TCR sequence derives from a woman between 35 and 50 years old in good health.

Written as DNA, the CDR3 is TGTGCCGGCAGCTTAGTAGCCACACCGGGTGGAGAGACCCAGTACTTC. It specifies CAGSLVATPGGETQYF. This chain joins TRBV7-2 and TRBJ2-5; D gene ambiguous. The germline gives CDR1 SGHTA, CDR2 FQGNSA. The CDR3 loop spans 16 amino acids.